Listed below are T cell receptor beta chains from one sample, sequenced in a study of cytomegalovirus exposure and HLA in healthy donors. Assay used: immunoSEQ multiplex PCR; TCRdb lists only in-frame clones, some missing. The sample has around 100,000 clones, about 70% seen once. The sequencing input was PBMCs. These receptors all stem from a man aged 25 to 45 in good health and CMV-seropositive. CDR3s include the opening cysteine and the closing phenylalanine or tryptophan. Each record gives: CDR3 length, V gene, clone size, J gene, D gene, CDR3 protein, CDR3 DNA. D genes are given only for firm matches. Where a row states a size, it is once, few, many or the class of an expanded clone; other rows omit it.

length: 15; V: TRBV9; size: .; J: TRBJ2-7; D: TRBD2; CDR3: CASSAPRGVSYEQYF; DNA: TGTGCCAGCAGCGCTCCCCGGGGGGTCTCCTACGAGCAGTACTTC
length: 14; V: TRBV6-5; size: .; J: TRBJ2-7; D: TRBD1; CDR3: CASMADRETNEQYF; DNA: TGTGCCAGCATGGCGGACAGGGAAACTAACGAGCAGTACTTC
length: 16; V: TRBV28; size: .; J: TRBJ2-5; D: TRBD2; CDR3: CASSLSSGGAKETQYF; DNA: TGTGCCAGCAGTTTATCAAGCGGGGGGGCCAAAGAGACCCAGTACTTC
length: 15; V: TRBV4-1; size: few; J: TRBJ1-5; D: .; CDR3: CASSPRAGLNQPQHF; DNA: TGCGCCAGCAGCCCCAGGGCGGGGCTTAATCAGCCCCAGCATTTT
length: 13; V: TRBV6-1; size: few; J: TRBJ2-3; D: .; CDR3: CASSVLYTDTQYF; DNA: TGTGCCAGCAGTGTGCTCTACACAGATACGCAGTATTTT
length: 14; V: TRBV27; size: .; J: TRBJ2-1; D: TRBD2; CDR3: CASSLAGGPHEQFF; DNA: TGTGCCAGCAGTTTAGCGGGGGGGCCCCATGAGCAGTTCTTC
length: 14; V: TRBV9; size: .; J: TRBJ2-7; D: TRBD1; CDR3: CASSAGGPSNEQYF; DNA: TGTGCCAGCAGCGCAGGGGGACCCTCCAACGAGCAGTACTTC
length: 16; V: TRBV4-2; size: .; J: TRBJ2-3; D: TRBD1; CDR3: CASSQAGGTGGDTQYF; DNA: TGTGCCAGCAGCCAAGCGGGGGGGACAGGGGGAGATACGCAGTATTTT
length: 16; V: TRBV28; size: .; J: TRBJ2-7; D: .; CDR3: CASSPVPPDSSYEQYF; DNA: TGTGCCAGCAGCCCCGTCCCGCCGGACTCCTCCTACGAGCAGTACTTC
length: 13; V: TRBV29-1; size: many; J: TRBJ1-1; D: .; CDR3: CSVGRELNTEAFF; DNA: TGCAGCGTTGGCAGGGAACTGAACACTGAAGCTTTCTTT
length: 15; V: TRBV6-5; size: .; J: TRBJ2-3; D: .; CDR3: CASTNRVGSADTQYF; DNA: TGTGCCAGCACGAACAGGGTCGGTAGCGCAGATACGCAGTATTTT
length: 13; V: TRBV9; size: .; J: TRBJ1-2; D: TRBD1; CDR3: CASSVGTGDGYTF; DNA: TGTGCCAGCAGCGTCGGGACAGGGGACGGCTACACCTTC
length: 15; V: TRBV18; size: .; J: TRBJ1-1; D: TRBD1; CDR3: CASSPVGTGGTEAFF; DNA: TGTGCCAGCTCACCAGTAGGGACAGGGGGCACTGAAGCTTTCTTT
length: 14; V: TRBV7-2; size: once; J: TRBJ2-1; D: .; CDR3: CASSLEGPFNEQFF; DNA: TGTGCCAGCAGCTTAGAGGGGCCTTTCAATGAGCAGTTCTTC
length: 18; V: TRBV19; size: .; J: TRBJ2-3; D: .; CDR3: CASARGAWEGGSTDTQYF; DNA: TGTGCCAGCGCCCGCGGGGCTTGGGAGGGGGGGAGCACAGATACGCAGTATTTT
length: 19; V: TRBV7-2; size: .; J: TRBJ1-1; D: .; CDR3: CASSSSQSGVKFLNTEAFF; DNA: TGTGCCAGCAGCTCTTCCCAGTCGGGGGTAAAATTTCTGAACACTGAAGCTTTCTTT
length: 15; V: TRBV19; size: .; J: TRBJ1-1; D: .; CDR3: CASSTTGRMNTEAFF; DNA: TGTGCCAGTAGTACTACCGGGAGGATGAACACTGAAGCTTTCTTT
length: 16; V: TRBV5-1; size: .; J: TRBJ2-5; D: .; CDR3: CASSLGGSVFQETQYF; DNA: TGCGCCAGCAGCTTGGGAGGTTCGGTTTTTCAAGAGACCCAGTACTTC
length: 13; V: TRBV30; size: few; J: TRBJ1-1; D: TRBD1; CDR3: CASYRGPRTEAFF; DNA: TGTGCCTCATACAGGGGGCCGCGGACTGAAGCTTTCTTT
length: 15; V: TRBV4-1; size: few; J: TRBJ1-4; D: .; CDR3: CASSQSTGSDEKLFF; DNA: TGCGCCAGCAGCCAATCAACAGGGTCGGATGAAAAACTGTTTTTT
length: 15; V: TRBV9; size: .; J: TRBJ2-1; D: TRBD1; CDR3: CASSIGTVSYNEQFF; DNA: TGTGCCAGCAGCATCGGGACAGTCTCCTACAATGAGCAGTTCTTC
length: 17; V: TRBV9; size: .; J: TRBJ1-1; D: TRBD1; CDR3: CASSAVGQGAGDTEAFF; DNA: TGTGCCAGCAGCGCCGTCGGACAGGGGGCGGGGGACACTGAAGCTTTCTTT
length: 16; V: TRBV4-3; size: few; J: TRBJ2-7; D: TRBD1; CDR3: CASSQDGTGGSYEQYF; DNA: TGCGCCAGCAGCCAAGATGGGACAGGAGGATCCTACGAGCAGTACTTC
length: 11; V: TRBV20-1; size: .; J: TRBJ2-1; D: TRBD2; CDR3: CSAGGPGSTLF; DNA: TGCAGTGCGGGAGGGCCAGGGTCCACTCTCTTC